This TCR beta chain was identified in a study of siplizumab effects on memory and regulatory T cells. The study's findings and limits: There were only a minor fraction of alloreactive clones that mapped to unstimulated subsets. Apparently key alloresponse contributors, naive T cells also seemed more diverse than memory cells. Roughly 75-95% of proliferating CD4+ or CD8+ clones lacked an assignable naive or memory phenotype. Researchers did not confirm the suppressive function of proliferating Tregs from siplizumab cultures.

Trimming at V came to 2 bases and at J to 2 bases, leaving 1 base not matched to a gene. The CDR3 loop spans 15 amino acids. Per germline, CDR1 KGHSH and CDR2 LQKENI. Details on this clone: Its cognate antigen is unknown.

Some clones are missing from TCRdb's copy, which holds only in-frame ones; the method was immunoSEQ multiplex PCR. The sample carries over 100,000 clones, about 92% recorded once. The V gene is TRBV18, the J gene TRBJ2-1, with 9 positions matching TRBD2. The material sequenced was Tregs sorted from blood. The clonotype was recovered from a human donor in good health. This chain's CDR3 is CASSPASGTYNEQFF. The CDR3 DNA is TGTGCCAGCTCACCAGCTAGCGGGACCTACAATGAGCAGTTCTTC.